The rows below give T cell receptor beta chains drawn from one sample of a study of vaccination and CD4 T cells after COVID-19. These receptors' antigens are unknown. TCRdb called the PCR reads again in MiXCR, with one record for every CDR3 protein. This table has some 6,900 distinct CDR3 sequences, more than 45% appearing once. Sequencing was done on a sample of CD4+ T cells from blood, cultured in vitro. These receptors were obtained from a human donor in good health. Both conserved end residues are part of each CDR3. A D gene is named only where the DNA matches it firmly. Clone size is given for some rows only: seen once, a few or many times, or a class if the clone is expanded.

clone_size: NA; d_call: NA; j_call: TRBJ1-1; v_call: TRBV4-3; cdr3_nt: TGCGCCAGCAGCCAAGGACCCGGGAGGAACACTGAAGCTTTCTTT; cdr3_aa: CASSQGPGRNTEAFF
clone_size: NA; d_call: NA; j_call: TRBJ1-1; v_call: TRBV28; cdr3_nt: TGTGCCAGCAGTCAGGAGGGGGGAGGAGGGGACACTGAAGCTTTCTTT; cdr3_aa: CASSQEGGGGDTEAFF
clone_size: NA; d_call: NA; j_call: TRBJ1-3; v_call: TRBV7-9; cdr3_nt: TGTGCCAGCAATCAAGGGGTCTCTGGAAACACCATATATTTT; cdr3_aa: CASNQGVSGNTIYF
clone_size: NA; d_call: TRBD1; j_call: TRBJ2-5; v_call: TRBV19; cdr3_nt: TGTGCCAGTAGTACCCGGGACAGGGAGGAGACCCAGTACTTC; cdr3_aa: CASSTRDREETQYF
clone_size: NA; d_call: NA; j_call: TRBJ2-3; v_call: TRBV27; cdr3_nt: TGTGCCAGCACCCCCCAGGGCAGGATCACAGATACGCAGTATTTT; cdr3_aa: CASTPQGRITDTQYF
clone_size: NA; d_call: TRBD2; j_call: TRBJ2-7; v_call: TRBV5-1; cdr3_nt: TGCGCCAGCAGCCCCCTAGCGGGGGGGCAATACGAGCAGTACTTC; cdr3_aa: CASSPLAGGQYEQYF
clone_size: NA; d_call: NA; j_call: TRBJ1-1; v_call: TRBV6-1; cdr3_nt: TGTGCCAGCAGACTAGGCATTGGGGGGGCCTCGCGCGGCACTGAAGCTTTCTTT; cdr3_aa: CASRLGIGGASRGTEAFF
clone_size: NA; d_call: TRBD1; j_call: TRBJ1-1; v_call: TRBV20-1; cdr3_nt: TGCAGTGTTCCTACAGGGGGCACTGAAGCTTTCTTT; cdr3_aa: CSVPTGGTEAFF
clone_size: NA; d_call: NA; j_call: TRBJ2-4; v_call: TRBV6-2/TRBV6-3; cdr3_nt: TGTGCCAGCAGGGCGGGTCTCCACTACGTAGCCAAAAACATTCAGTACTTC; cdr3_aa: CASRAGLHYVAKNIQYF
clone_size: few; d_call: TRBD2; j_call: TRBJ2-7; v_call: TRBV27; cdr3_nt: TGTGCCAGCGAGGGACTAGCGGAGGGCGAGCAGTACTTC; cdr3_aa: CASEGLAEGEQYF
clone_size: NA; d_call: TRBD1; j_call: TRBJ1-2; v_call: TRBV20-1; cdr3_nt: TGCAGTGCTAGTTCCGGGACAGGGGTTGATGGCTACACCTTC; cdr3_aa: CSASSGTGVDGYTF
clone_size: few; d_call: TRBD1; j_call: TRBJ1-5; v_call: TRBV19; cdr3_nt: TGTGCCAGTACCTCGGACAGGAGCAATCAGCCCCAGCATTTT; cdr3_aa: CASTSDRSNQPQHF
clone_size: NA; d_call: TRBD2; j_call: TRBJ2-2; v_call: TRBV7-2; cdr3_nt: TGTGCCAGCAGCGAACTAGCGGTCGCCGGGGAGCTGTTTTTT; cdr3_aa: CASSELAVAGELFF
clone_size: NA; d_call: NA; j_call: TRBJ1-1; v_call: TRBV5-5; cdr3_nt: TGTGCCAGCAGCTTGGTTCCGCAGGGCACTGAAGCTTTCTTT; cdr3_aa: CASSLVPQGTEAFF
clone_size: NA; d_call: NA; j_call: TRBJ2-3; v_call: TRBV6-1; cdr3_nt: TGTGCCAGCAGTACAGGATTACCTATCCTTAGCACAGATACGCAGTATTTT; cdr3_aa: CASSTGLPILSTDTQYF
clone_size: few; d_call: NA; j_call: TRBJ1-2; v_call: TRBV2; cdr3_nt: TGTGCCAGCAGGGACGGATCCTATGGCTACACCTTC; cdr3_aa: CASRDGSYGYTF
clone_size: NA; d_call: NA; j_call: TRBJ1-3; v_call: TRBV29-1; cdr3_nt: TGCAGCGTTAGGGACCTAGGGGAAAACACCATATATTTT; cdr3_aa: CSVRDLGENTIYF
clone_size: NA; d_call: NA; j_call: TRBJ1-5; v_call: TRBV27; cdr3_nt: TGTGCCAGCAGTCCCTGGGGGGGGATACGACAGCCCCAGCATTTT; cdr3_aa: CASSPWGGIRQPQHF